A single sample is the source of the 23 T cell receptor beta chains below, sequenced in a study of cytomegalovirus exposure and HLA in healthy donors. In the PCR, 60 Vbeta and 13 Jbeta primers were used. The repertoire was sequenced with immunoSEQ multiplex PCR; TCRdb's copy has only in-frame clones and lacks some. The sample lists about 250,000 clones, under 80% occurring once. Sequenced: PBMCs. These TCRs come from a female donor in good health and CMV-seronegative.

The gene calls are TRBV6-4 and TRBJ2-3; D might be TRBD2 (6 bases). Trimming removed 2 bases from V and 1 base from J, with 10 bases in between. The CDR3 contains 15 residues. Per the germline V gene, CDR1 is MRHNA and CDR2 is SNTAGT. The CDR3, as DNA: TGTGCCAGCAGTGACACAGGAGGGGGCACAGATACGCAGTATTTT. Amino acids: CASSDTGGGTDTQYF.

V and J are TRBV4-1 and TRBJ2-2; 10 bases map to TRBD1. This CDR3 contains 17 residues. J lost 3 bases, V lost 1 base, and 5 bases had no gene match. CDR1 is MGHRA and CDR2 is YSYEKL in the germline V gene. The CDR3 DNA sequence: TGCGCCAGCAGCCAAGCCTTGACAGGGGGCGACACCGGGGAGCTGTTTTTT. Its protein product is CASSQALTGGDTGELFF.

V is TRBV11-1 and J is TRBJ2-2; no definite D call. CDR1 is SGHAT and CDR2 is FQDESV in the germline V gene (reference sequence). V lost 4 bases to trimming and J lost 6 bases, with 9 bases between them. The CDR3 contains 13 residues. For the CDR3, the DNA is TGTGCCAGCAGCTCTGGGCAACCCGGGGAGCTGTTTTTT. This translates into CASSSGQPGELFF.

This chain connects TRBV4-1 to TRBJ2-7, with 9 bases fitting TRBD2. CDR1 is MGHRA, CDR2 YSYEKL, per germline. The ends lost 1 base at V and 2 bases at J; junction bases unmatched: 3. This CDR3 is 15 amino acids long. The DNA of the CDR3 is TGCGCCAGCAGCCAAGGTAGCGGGGGCGCCTACGAGCAGTACTTC. Protein sequence: CASSQGSGGAYEQYF.

The rearrangement uses TRBV7-3 and TRBJ2-1, with D hard to call. The germline V gene encodes CDR1 SGHTA and CDR2 FQGTGA. V lost 1 base to trimming and J lost 10 bases, with 8 bases between them. The CDR3 totals 12 residues. The CDR3 DNA sequence: TGTGCCAGCAGCTTAAATAGAGAGGAGCAGTTCTTC. This sequence encodes CASSLNREEQFF.

This chain uses TRBV4-1 with TRBJ2-5; a weak D match, TRBD1 (6 bases). Germline CDR1 is MGHRA and CDR2 is YSYEKL. The CDR3 spans 16 residues. V dropped 4 bases and J dropped 4 bases, with 19 bases sitting between them. As DNA, the CDR3 is TGCGCCAGCAGCCGAGCAGGGGAGAGGGGTGGAGAGACCCAGTACTTC. This encodes CASSRAGERGGETQYF.

V is TRBV5-1 and J is TRBJ2-5; 7 bases are shared with TRBD2. V shed 4 bases, J shed 1 base, and the junction held 13 bases outside the gene matches. The CDR3 is 17 amino acids. Per the germline V gene, CDR1 is SGHRS and CDR2 is YFSETQ. This CDR3 reads CASSTGLVGLIQETQYF. The DNA of the CDR3 is TGCGCCAGCAGCACTGGACTAGTAGGCTTGATCCAAGAGACCCAGTACTTC.

The chain recombines TRBV5-1 with TRBJ1-1; tentative D call: TRBD1 (6 bases). Germline-derived CDR1 and CDR2 are SGHRS and YFSETQ. V was pared by 0 bases and J by 1 base, with 10 bases between. The CDR3 is made up of 15 amino acids. The CDR3 nucleotides read TGCGCCAGCAGCTTGGTCGCAGGGGCGAACACTGAAGCTTTCTTT. Translating it yields CASSLVAGANTEAFF. The full variable domain, in which reference TRBV5-1 and TRBJ1-1 provide the parts outside the CDR3, is KAGVTQTPRYLIKTRGQQVTLSCSPISGHRSVSWYQQTPGQGLQFLFEYFSETQRNKGNFPGRFSGRQFSNSRSEMNVSTLELGDSALYLCASSLVAGANTEAFFGQGTRLTVV.

The chain is built from TRBV27 and TRBJ2-1; D unresolved. The ends were cut back, 5 bases at V and 4 bases at J, with 3 bases in the middle. CDR1 is MNHEY, CDR2 SMNVEV, per germline (reference sequence). This CDR3 is 11 amino acids long. The CDR3 sequence is CASSRYNEQFF. CDR3 bases: TGTGCCAGCAGTCGTTACAATGAGCAGTTCTTC.

V and J are TRBV7-6 and TRBJ1-1; a weak D match, TRBD1 (5 bases). Looked up from germline, CDR1 is SGHVS and CDR2 is FNYEAQ. With 2 bases removed from V and 3 bases from J, the gap between germline ends came to 7 bases. This CDR3 has 13 residues. The CDR3 reads CASSLRGDTEAFF. CDR3 coding DNA: TGTGCCAGCAGCTTACGGGGGGACACTGAAGCTTTCTTT. The variable domain in full, completed from reference TRBV7-6 and TRBJ1-1, reads GAGVSQSPRYKVTKRGQDVALRCDPISGHVSLYWYRQALGQGPEFLTYFNYEAQQDKSGLPNDRFSAERPEGSISTLTIQRTEQRDSAMYRCASSLRGDTEAFFGQGTRLTVV.

This clone was detected once. The chain couples TRBV7-9 to TRBJ2-5; D might be TRBD2 (5 bases). Germline lookup yields CDR1 SEHNR and CDR2 FQNEAQ (reference sequence). With 5 bases removed from V and 3 bases from J, the gap between germline ends came to 10 bases. The CDR3 is 13 residues long. CDR3 residues: CASSLWGEETQYF. DNA of the CDR3: TGTGCCAGCAGCCTTTGGGGAGAAGAGACCCAGTACTTC. The full variable domain, rest sourced from reference TRBV7-9 and TRBJ2-5, is DTGVSQNPRHKITKRGQNVTFRCDPISEHNRLYWYRQTLGQGPEFLTYFQNEAQLEKSRLLSDRFSAERPKGSFSTLEIQRTEQGDSAMYLCASSLWGEETQYFGPGTRLLVL.

The chain combines TRBV27 with TRBJ2-1; D may be TRBD2 (6 bases). Per germline, CDR1 MNHEY and CDR2 SMNVEV (reference sequence). This CDR3 comprises 17 residues. V was pared by 1 base and J by 0 bases, with 13 bases between. The CDR3 reads CASSLWGGESSYNEQFF. The CDR3 DNA reads as TGTGCCAGCAGTTTATGGGGCGGGGAAAGCTCCTACAATGAGCAGTTCTTC.

This chain connects TRBV19 to TRBJ2-7; 7 positions agree with TRBD1. V dropped 5 bases and J dropped 4; count of bases not matched to a gene: 11. The CDR3 sequence is 15 residues long. Per germline, CDR1 LNHDA and CDR2 SQIVND (reference sequence). CDR3 sequence (DNA): TGTGCCAGTAGTGCACGGACAGGAGTAATGTACGAGCAGTACTTC. It translates to CASSARTGVMYEQYF.

V usage is TRBV6-1 and J usage is TRBJ2-4; D not resolved. The CDR3 sequence is 11 residues long. Germline V gene lookup returns CDR1 MNHNS and CDR2 SASEGT. The germline V and J ends were trimmed by 6 bases and 10 bases, with 10 bases remaining between them. The CDR3 bases are TGTGCCAGCAGGCGGTCTTTTATTCAGTACTTC. This gives the protein CASRRSFIQYF.

In its sample, this clone was seen a few times. The V gene is TRBV2, the J gene TRBJ2-5, with D perhaps TRBD2 (6 bases). Germline assignment: CDR1 SNHLY and CDR2 FYNNEI. Trimming took 4 bases from V and 2 from J, leaving 11 bases between them. This CDR3 has 14 residues. For the CDR3, the DNA is TGTGCCAGCAGTGGCGCGAGCGGGCAAGAGACCCAGTACTTC. It specifies CASSGASGQETQYF.

The chain carries TRBV19 and TRBJ2-7, with 8 bases identical to TRBD2. Germline V gene lookup returns CDR1 LNHDA and CDR2 SQIVND (reference sequence). With V trimmed by 6 bases and J by 3 bases, 10 bases remained unmatched. The CDR3 is 15 amino acids. CDR3 protein: CASSLTSGGLYEQYF. The CDR3, as DNA: TGTGCCAGTAGCCTGACGAGCGGGGGCCTCTACGAGCAGTACTTC.

The chain recombines TRBV7-3 with TRBJ1-2, with D possibly TRBD1 on 5 matching bases. Trimming removed 0 bases at V and 8 bases at J, with 19 bases between. CDR3 length equals 16 residues. Germline CDR1 and CDR2: SGHTA and FQGTGA. CDR3 DNA: TGTGCCAGCAGCTTAACAAATACAGGCTCGGTAGGAGGCTACACCTTC. It specifies CASSLTNTGSVGGYTF. The variable domain in full, completed from reference TRBV7-3 and TRBJ1-2, reads GAGVSQTPSNKVTEKGKYVELRCDPISGHTALYWYRQSLGQGPEFLIYFQGTGAADDSGLPNDRFFAVRPEGSVSTLKIQRTERGDSAVYLCASSLTNTGSVGGYTFGSGTRLTVV.

This sequence joins TRBV19 and TRBJ1-1; TRBD1 matches at 10 bases. The CDR3 runs 13 residues. V shed 4 bases, J shed 7 bases, and the junction held 3 bases outside the gene matches. Germline CDR1 is LNHDA and CDR2 is SQIVND (reference sequence). CDR3 region: CASSKWTGGEAFF. CDR3 in DNA: TGTGCCAGTAGTAAGTGGACAGGGGGTGAAGCTTTCTTT.

As concerns this clone: At one end the junction does not follow the germline gene, possibly because of a read error. The J gene is TRBJ1-1, the V gene TRBV13; no clear D gene. Germline V lookup: CDR1 PRHDT, CDR2 FYEKMQ (reference sequence). The CDR3 sequence is 13 residues long. The CDR3 loop is CASSSYFDTEVFF. In nucleotides, the CDR3 is TGTGCCAGCAGCTCATATTTTGACACTGAAGTTTTCTTT.

Details on this clone: The junction differs from germline at one of its ends, possibly a read error. The rearrangement links TRBV5-1 to TRBJ2-7; D possibly corresponds to TRBD1 (6 bases). The germline gives CDR1 SGHRS, CDR2 YFSETQ. This CDR3 contains 14 residues. The CDR3 loop reads CASSRTGTIYGQYF. CDR3 DNA sequence: TGCGCCAGCAGTAGAACCGGGACAATTTACGGGCAGTACTTC.

In this sample, this clone turned up a few times. This rearrangement joins TRBV28 to TRBJ2-7; TRBD2 agrees at 10 bases. CDR3 length equals 23 residues. V lost 5 bases to trimming and J lost 3 bases; unmatched junction nucleotides: 31. The V gene's germline CDR1 is MDHEN and CDR2 SYDVKM. The CDR3 loop is CASSTAFDQTGTSELLGYYEQYF. The DNA of the CDR3 is TGTGCCAGCAGTACCGCCTTCGACCAGACCGGGACTAGCGAGTTGTTGGGATACTACGAGCAGTACTTC.

The chain carries TRBV11-3 and TRBJ1-2, with D unresolved. Germline values: CDR1 SGHNT, CDR2 YENEEA. V was clipped by 5 bases and J by 3 bases, with 10 bases between them. The CDR3 contains 13 residues. For the CDR3, the DNA is TGTGCCAGCAGCGGGAGCGGAGACTATGGCTACACCTTC. Residues: CASSGSGDYGYTF.

This clone showed up just once. The genes are TRBV7-9 and TRBJ2-5; D gene unclear. The J call may be mistaken, given a closer DNA end match to TRBJ2-7. The CDR3 contains 13 residues. Germline loops: CDR1 SEHNR, CDR2 FQNEAQ (reference sequence). CDR3 sequence: CASSLSLTYEQYF. The CDR3 coding sequence is TGTGCCAGCAGCTTAAGTTTAACCTACGAGCAGTACTTC.